This T cell receptor beta chain derives from a study of shared clonotypes between healthy human individuals. Losses at the gene ends were 0 bases for V and 1 base for J; bases not matched to a gene: 4. This CDR3 spans 15 amino acids. CDR1 and CDR2 (germline): SGHRS, YFSETQ. Generated by immunoSEQ multiplex PCR, the TCRdb table keeps only in-frame clones and is missing some. The sample includes about 2,500,000 clones, over 85% of them seen just once. This clone was observed once. The sample carries other DNA sequences with the same CDR3. Sequencing used naive CD4+ T cells sorted from blood. Sample subset: CD45RA+ positively selected. The clonotype was recovered from a man aged 18 to 30 in good health. This sequence joins TRBV5-1 and TRBJ2-7, with 7 nucleotides matching TRBD2. The CDR3 loop is CASSLAAGVSYEQYF. CDR3 sequence (DNA): TGCGCCAGCAGCTTGGCTGCGGGGGTGTCCTACGAGCAGTACTTC.